Shown below are 9 T cell receptor beta chains from a single sample sequenced in a study of neurological immune-mediated disorders. MiXCR, run by TCRdb on the 5' RACE reads, gives a single entry per CDR3 protein. The table shows approximately 80,000 distinct CDR3 sequences, with nearly 6% occurring only once. Time point here: longitudinal time-point 2. Sequenced material: PBMCs. These receptors all stem from a woman aged 60-70 years with multiple sclerosis.

In its sample, this clonotype was seen many times. The V gene is TRBV20-1, the J gene TRBJ1-6, with D possibly being TRBD1 (6 bases). The CDR3 has 12 amino acids. Germline V gene sequence: CDR1 DFQATT, CDR2 SNEGSKA (reference sequence). The V and J ends lost 6 bases and 16 bases respectively, with 19 bases between them. In DNA, the CDR3 is TGCAGTGCCACCGAGACCCAGGGGCCGCTCCACTTT. Translating gives CSATETQGPLHF.

This clonotype was detected ten times or more. This chain uses TRBV11-1 with TRBJ2-3; possibly TRBD1 or TRBD2 for D (5 bases each). Trimming removed 0 bases at V and 4 bases at J, with 8 bases between. Germline assignment: CDR1 SGHAT and CDR2 FQDESV (reference sequence). CDR3 length equals 14 residues. CDR3 bases: TGTGCCAGCAGCTTAGCACGGGGCCCAGATACGCAGTATTTT. Its protein is CASSLARGPDTQYF.

This clonotype was seen many times. The gene calls are TRBV6-5 and TRBJ1-1; 9 bases are a match to TRBD1. Trimming at V came to 6 bases and at J to 1 base, leaving 3 bases not matched to a gene. The length of the CDR3 is 14 residues. CDR1 is MNHEY and CDR2 is SVGAGI in the germline V gene. The CDR3 protein is CASRGTGKNTEAFF. In DNA form, the CDR3 reads TGTGCCAGCAGAGGGACAGGGAAGAACACTGAAGCTTTCTTT.

This clonotype was seen at least ten times. V usage is TRBV28 and J usage is TRBJ2-5, with D tentatively TRBD2 (5 bases). V lost 3 bases and J lost 2, with 10 bases in between. There are 14 residues in the CDR3. Germline CDR1 is MDHEN and CDR2 is SYDVKM. The CDR3 spells CASSLPDLQETQYF. The CDR3 nucleotides read TGTGCCAGCAGTTTGCCGGACTTGCAAGAGACCCAGTACTTC.

This clonotype was recorded many times. V is TRBV7-8 and J is TRBJ2-7, with a weak D call TRBD2 (5 bases). V lost 1 base and J 4 bases, leaving 11 bases between the germline ends. From germline, CDR1 is SGHVS and CDR2 FQNEAQ. The CDR3 contains 14 residues. The CDR3 DNA follows: TGTGCCAGCAGCTTAGTCGGGGAGAAGTACGAGCAGTACTTC. Residues: CASSLVGEKYEQYF.

This clonotype has at least ten counts. The chain employs TRBV7-2 and TRBJ1-5, with TRBD1 matching 8 bases. CDR1 and CDR2 (germline): SGHTA, FQGNSA. Trimming took 6 bases from V and 1 from J; bases not matched to a gene: 11. The CDR3 length is 17 residues. CDR3 sequence: CASSDSRQGRSNQPQHF. The CDR3 DNA reads as TGTGCCAGCAGTGACTCGAGACAGGGGAGAAGCAATCAGCCCCAGCATTTT.

This clonotype was counted ten times or more. The chain couples TRBV6-5 to TRBJ2-7; perhaps TRBD2 as D (6 bases). V gave up 6 bases and J gave up 1 base, with 16 bases separating them. Per germline, CDR1 MNHEY and CDR2 SVGAGI. The CDR3 spans 15 residues. CDR3 loop: CASSPRGSASYEQYF. CDR3 DNA: TGTGCCAGCAGCCCTCGGGGGTCGGCGTCCTACGAGCAGTACTTC.

V is TRBV28 and J is TRBJ1-2; weak D call: TRBD1 (6 bases). V lost 8 bases and J lost 8, with 18 bases in between. This CDR3 has 13 residues. Germline values: CDR1 MDHEN, CDR2 SYDVKM. The CDR3 region has the DNA TGTGCCAGCTCCTCTGCGGGGGCGGGGGGCTACACCTTC. The encoded protein is CASSSAGAGGYTF.

Notes on this clonotype: A much larger clone sits a single nucleotide away, making a read error possible. The chain links TRBV6-5 to TRBJ1-1; no firm D call. Germline assignment: CDR1 MNHEY and CDR2 SVGAGI. The CDR3 is 15 amino acids. Trimming pared 4 bases from V and 1 base from J, leaving 13 bases between. CDR3 loop: CASSSPRLRNTEAFF. In nucleotides, the CDR3 is TGTGCCAGCAGTTCCCCCCGGCTGAGGAACACTGAAGCTTTCTTT.